The 30 T cell receptor beta chains below all came from one sample that was sequenced in a study of identical twins. TCRdb reanalysed the 5' RACE reads using MiXCR and keeps one entry per CDR3 protein. The data hold about 200,000 distinct CDR3 sequences, with roughly a tenth observed a single time. Sequenced input: memory (CD45RO+) T cells sorted from blood. The receptors stem from a woman younger than 30 in good health.

CDR3 protein: CASSLVVGSEAFF. In nucleotides, the CDR3 is TGTGCCAGCAGCTTAGTGGTGGGGTCCGAAGCTTTCTTT. The chain combines TRBV7-9 with TRBJ1-1; D gene ambiguous. CDR3 size: 13 residues. V gave up 1 base and J gave up 8 bases, with 11 bases separating them. Looked up from germline, CDR1 is SEHNR and CDR2 is FQNEAQ (reference sequence).

The rearrangement links TRBV6-1 to TRBJ1-5; 7 bases fit TRBD1. Trimming removed 2 bases from V and 9 bases from J; junction bases left unmatched: 4. The CDR3 runs to 13 residues. CDR1 is MNHNS and CDR2 is SASEGT in the germline V gene. The CDR3 DNA is TGTGCCAGCAGTGAACAGGGGGAAAGGCCCCAGCATTTT. As protein: CASSEQGERPQHF.

This sequence joins TRBV5-1 and TRBJ2-7, with 9 bases lining up with TRBD2. Germline values: CDR1 SGHRS, CDR2 YFSETQ. The CDR3 sequence is 13 residues long. With 0 bases clipped from V and 12 bases from J, the junction kept 7 bases outside the gene matches. DNA of the CDR3: TGCGCCAGCAGCTTGGAGTCGGGACTAGCTCCGTACTTC. Its translation is CASSLESGLAPYF. Drawing the rest from reference TRBV5-1 and TRBJ2-7, the complete variable domain is KAGVTQTPRYLIKTRGQQVTLSCSPISGHRSVSWYQQTPGQGLQFLFEYFSETQRNKGNFPGRFSGRQFSNSRSEMNVSTLELGDSALYLCASSLESGLAPYFGPGTRLTVT.

The chain joins TRBV3-1 to TRBJ2-7; 7 positions agree with TRBD2. The CDR3 contains 15 residues. Trimming took 11 bases from V and 0 from J; bases not matched to a gene: 13. Germline V gene sequence: CDR1 LGHDT, CDR2 YNNKEL (reference sequence). CDR3 residues: CACCPTAGRSYEQYF. CDR3 DNA sequence: TGTGCCTGCTGCCCCACAGCGGGACGCTCCTACGAGCAGTACTTC.

This clonotype appeared a few times. J is TRBJ2-5 and V is TRBV4-2; TRBD2 matches 12 bases. The length of the CDR3 is 16 residues. The junction had 10 bases not matched to a gene; V was cut back by 4 bases and J by 7 bases. The germline CDR1 and CDR2 sequences are LGHNA and YNFKEQ. For the CDR3, the DNA is TGTGCCAGCAGCCTGGCTAGCGGGGGGGCGGATGGGACCCAGTACTTC. Protein product: CASSLASGGADGTQYF.

The CDR3 DNA follows: TGCAGCGTTGGCGGCGGGATAGGCCTTGGGTACGAGCAGTACTTC. Translated: CSVGGGIGLGYEQYF. This chain joins TRBV29-1 and TRBJ2-7; TRBD2 might be the D (6 bases). Germline lookup yields CDR1 SQVTM and CDR2 ANQGSEA. V lost 4 bases and J lost 4, with 20 bases in between. The CDR3 totals 15 residues.

The CDR3 spells CASSYSGVSYNEQFF. For the CDR3, the DNA is TGTGCCAGCAGTTACTCCGGGGTCTCCTACAATGAGCAGTTCTTC. The chain is built from TRBV6-5 and TRBJ2-1; TRBD2 is a possible D gene (5 bases). V was trimmed by 0 bases and J by 0 bases, leaving 6 bases between them. CDR1 MNHEY and CDR2 SVGAGI come from the germline V gene. This CDR3 has 15 residues.

CDR3 DNA sequence: TGTGCCAGCAACACCTGGGCGGGGGGGCCCAATGAGCAGTTCTTC. Protein: CASNTWAGGPNEQFF. The V gene is TRBV6-1, the J gene TRBJ2-1; 9 positions agree with TRBD2. Per germline, CDR1 MNHNS and CDR2 SASEGT. V trimming: 7 bases; J trimming: 6 bases; junction bases outside the gene matches: 10. CDR3 length equals 15 residues.

This clonotype was seen ten or more times. The rearrangement links TRBV7-8 to TRBJ1-2; D possibly corresponds to TRBD1 (5 bases). This CDR3 is 18 amino acids long. V was cut by 2 bases and J by 4 bases, with 23 bases left in between. CDR1 is SGHVS, CDR2 FQNEAQ, per germline. CDR3 sequence (DNA): TGTGCCAGCAGCTTACTAGGGCCCGGGACCCTCGATTCCTATGGCTACACCTTC. Its translation is CASSLLGPGTLDSYGYTF.

This clonotype has more than one count but fewer than ten. The J gene is TRBJ2-1, the V gene TRBV6-1; perhaps D is TRBD1 or TRBD2 (5 bases each). V lost 6 bases and J 0 bases, leaving 12 bases between the germline ends. This CDR3 comprises 15 residues. Germline CDR1 MNHNS, CDR2 SASEGT. In nucleotides, the CDR3 is TGTGCCAGCAGCCGGGACGAGAGCTCCTACAATGAGCAGTTCTTC. Translating it yields CASSRDESSYNEQFF.

V and J are TRBV20-1 and TRBJ2-7; 8 bases are shared with TRBD2. Losses at the gene ends were 1 base for V and 1 base for J; bases not matched to a gene: 12. Germline V gene data show CDR1 as DFQATT and CDR2 as SNEGSKA (reference sequence). The length of the CDR3 is 17 residues. The chain's CDR3 is CSARGRGQRGPSYEQYF. Written as DNA, the CDR3 is TGCAGTGCTAGAGGGAGGGGCCAGCGGGGGCCTTCCTACGAGCAGTACTTC.

The V gene is TRBV9, the J gene TRBJ2-1; D is perhaps TRBD2 (5 bases). Trimming shortened V by 4 bases and J by 10 bases, and 15 bases separated the two germline ends. CDR1 and CDR2 from the germline V gene are SGDLS and YYNGEE. The CDR3 is made up of 13 amino acids. The CDR3 reads CASSPLRVTEQFF. In DNA, the CDR3 is TGTGCCAGCAGCCCTCTGAGGGTAACAGAGCAGTTCTTC.

This clonotype was seen only a few times. This rearrangement joins TRBV29-1 to TRBJ1-2; no firm D call. V was shortened by 8 bases and J by 3 bases, with 10 bases between the two germline ends. Germline-derived CDR1 and CDR2 are SQVTM and ANQGSEA. This CDR3 comprises 11 residues. CDR3 loop: CSTFTDYGYTF. The DNA for the CDR3 is TGCAGCACCTTCACGGACTATGGCTACACCTTC. The whole variable domain, filled in from reference TRBV29-1 and TRBJ1-2, reads SAVISQKPSRDICQRGTSLTIQCQVDSQVTMMFWYRQQPGQSLTLIATANQGSEATYESGFVIDKFPISRPNLTFSTLTVSNMSPEDSSIYLCSTFTDYGYTFGSGTRLTVV.

This clonotype occurred a few times. J is TRBJ2-1 and V is TRBV9, with a weak D call TRBD2 (6 bases). The CDR3 is 13 amino acids. The germline CDR1 and CDR2 sequences are SGDLS and YYNGEE. The V gene lost 3 bases and the J gene lost 6 bases, with 10 bases spanning the gap. The CDR3 sequence is CASSAYSGNEQFF. The CDR3 DNA sequence: TGTGCCAGCAGCGCGTATAGCGGCAATGAGCAGTTCTTC.

V is TRBV12-3 or TRBV12-4 and J is TRBJ2-7; D is possibly TRBD2 (6 bases). The CDR3 sequence is 14 residues long. The germline V and J ends were trimmed by 4 bases and 2 bases, with 12 bases remaining between them. CDR3 DNA sequence: TGTGCCAGCAGTTCCACGGAGGGGACCTACGAGCAGTACTTC. Protein: CASSSTEGTYEQYF.

This chain connects TRBV7-2 to TRBJ2-5; 11 bases fit TRBD2. Germline V CDR1 and CDR2: SGHTA, FQGNSA. This CDR3 contains 16 residues. V lost 4 bases to trimming and J lost 2 bases; unmatched junction nucleotides: 6. Here the CDR3 reads CASSYLRLAGQETQYF. CDR3 DNA: TGTGCCAGCAGCTACCTTAGACTAGCGGGACAAGAGACCCAGTACTTC.

This clonotype has a handful of counts. The chain combines TRBV11-2 with TRBJ2-1, with D possibly being TRBD2 (6 bases). V was cut by 2 bases and J by 0 bases, with 14 bases left in between. Germline loops: CDR1 SGHAT, CDR2 FQNNGV. The CDR3 has 17 amino acids. CDR3 sequence (DNA): TGTGCCAGCAGCTTAATGTGGGACTCTAGCTCCTACAATGAGCAGTTCTTC. Its translation: CASSLMWDSSSYNEQFF.

The genes are TRBV7-9 and TRBJ1-3, with D hard to call. The CDR3 covers 14 residues. V lost 5 bases to trimming and J lost 4 bases, with 12 bases between them. Looked up from germline, CDR1 is SEHNR and CDR2 is FQNEAQ (reference sequence). CDR3 in amino acids: CASSAILGGNTIYF. CDR3 DNA: TGTGCCAGCAGCGCCATCTTGGGAGGAAACACCATATATTTT.

With regard to this clonotype: At one of its ends the junction is not consistent with the germline gene, which may arise from a read error. V usage is TRBV7-8 and J usage is TRBJ2-2; TRBD1 might be the D (6 bases). The CDR3 is 15 amino acids. Germline V gene data show CDR1 as SGHVS and CDR2 as FQNEAQ. The CDR3 DNA reads TGTGCCAGCAGATTAGATTACAGGGATTCCGGGGAGCTGTTTTTT. Its translation: CASRLDYRDSGELFF.

The V and J genes are TRBV20-1 and TRBJ2-5, with no clear D. Trimming cost V 0 bases and J 1 base, with 21 bases left between them. CDR1 and CDR2 (germline): DFQATT, SNEGSKA (reference sequence). This CDR3 has 18 residues. This CDR3 is CSARDGLSGLGPQETQYF. CDR3 nucleotides: TGCAGTGCTAGAGATGGTTTATCCGGCCTTGGGCCCCAAGAGACCCAGTACTTC.

This clonotype was recorded a few times. V is TRBV4-2 and J is TRBJ2-3, with 7 bases fitting TRBD1. The V gene's germline CDR1 is LGHNA and CDR2 YNFKEQ. The trim removed 0 bases at V and 9 bases at J, leaving 15 bases unmatched. The CDR3 has 17 residues. The CDR3 sequence is CASSQEQGYGPHRTQYF. The DNA for the CDR3 is TGTGCCAGCAGCCAAGAACAGGGGTACGGTCCTCATCGAACGCAGTATTTT.

The chain uses TRBV18 and TRBJ2-1; 7 bases line up with TRBD2. Germline V gene lookup returns CDR1 KGHSH and CDR2 LQKENI. This CDR3 region has 16 residues. V dropped 1 base and J dropped 1; count of bases not matched to a gene: 4. CDR3 nucleotides: TGTGCCAGCTCACCACGGAGGGAGGGTTCCTACAATGAGCAGTTCTTC. The encoded protein is CASSPRREGSYNEQFF.

For this clonotype: The junction shows a germline mismatch at one end, possibly a read error. The chain employs TRBV20-1 and TRBJ1-2; maybe TRBD1 (6 bases). In germline, CDR1 is DFQATT, CDR2 SNEGSKA (reference sequence). The CDR3 contains 12 residues. The CDR3 is CSAREGGKAPDF. The CDR3 DNA sequence: TGCAGTGCTAGAGAAGGGGGGAAGGCCCCGGACTTC.

This clonotype was counted many times. This chain joins TRBV6-2 or TRBV6-3 and TRBJ2-7; 8 nucleotides align to TRBD2. Germline V gives CDR1 MNHEY, CDR2 SVGEGT. The J segment lost 0 bases and the V segment lost 0 bases, leaving 4 bases of the junction unmatched. CDR3 length: 16 amino acids. CDR3 nucleotide sequence: TGTGCCAGCAGTTACTCAGCGGGAGATCACTCCTACGAGCAGTACTTC. Translation: CASSYSAGDHSYEQYF.

This clonotype showed up many times. V usage is TRBV20-1 and J usage is TRBJ2-4; 9 positions agree with TRBD1. This CDR3 is 16 amino acids long. CDR1 is DFQATT, CDR2 SNEGSKA, per germline (reference sequence). With 4 bases clipped from V and 5 bases from J, the junction kept 12 bases outside the gene matches. This CDR3 reads CSANKNRGRVENIQYF. As DNA, the CDR3 is TGCAGTGCTAATAAAAACAGGGGGCGCGTGGAAAACATTCAGTACTTC.

The chain has TRBV20-1 and TRBJ2-1; TRBD2 matches at 8 bases. Trimming cost V 3 bases and J 9 bases; bases outside gene matches: 7. There are 13 residues in the CDR3. CDR1 is DFQATT, CDR2 SNEGSKA, per germline (reference sequence). CDR3: CSARSSGYGEQFF. The DNA for the CDR3 is TGCAGTGCTAGGTCTAGCGGGTACGGTGAGCAGTTCTTC.

This clonotype has at least ten counts. V gene TRBV20-1 combines with J gene TRBJ2-7; the D gene is possibly TRBD1 (6 bases). Between the trimmed V and J ends, which lost 1 base and 2 bases, there was a span of 15 bases. There are 15 residues in the CDR3. Germline CDR1 DFQATT, CDR2 SNEGSKA (reference sequence). Written as DNA, the CDR3 is TGCAGTGCTAGAGGGGAGACAGGCGTTACCTACGAGCAGTACTTC. It translates to CSARGETGVTYEQYF.

This clonotype was recorded at least ten times. The chain is built from TRBV20-1 and TRBJ1-2; TRBD1 matches 7 bases. With 5 bases clipped from V and 7 bases from J, the junction kept 10 bases outside the gene matches. Per the germline V gene, CDR1 is DFQATT and CDR2 is SNEGSKA (reference sequence). There are 13 residues in the CDR3. CDR3: CSAGRQGSSGYTF. CDR3 coding DNA: TGCAGTGCTGGAAGACAGGGAAGCTCTGGCTACACCTTC.

The rearrangement uses TRBV7-2 and TRBJ2-3, with D possibly matching TRBD2 (6 bases). Germline V gene data show CDR1 as SGHTA and CDR2 as FQGNSA. The length of the CDR3 is 15 residues. Trimming shortened V by 5 bases and J by 4 bases, and 16 bases separated the two germline ends. CDR3 bases: TGTGCCAGCAGCCCATTCGGGAGCTCGGCAGATACGCAGTATTTT. Amino acids: CASSPFGSSADTQYF.

The CDR3 sequence: CASSTGGEGNSPLHF. The CDR3 nucleotides are TGTGCCAGCAGTACAGGGGGTGAAGGGAATTCACCCCTCCACTTT. The chain carries TRBV12-3 or TRBV12-4 and TRBJ1-6, with 8 bases matching TRBD1. The CDR3 covers 15 residues. With V trimmed by 5 bases and J by 7 bases, 7 bases remained unmatched.